These T cell receptor beta chains were read from a single sample in a study of shared clonotypes between healthy human individuals. The protocol was immunoSEQ multiplex PCR, while the TCRdb copy is restricted to in-frame clones and leaves out a portion. Of around 2.1 million clones in the sample, about 93% are singletons; the top ten hold 1.5% to 2%. The sequenced sample was naive CD8+ T cells from PBMCs. The origin of the receptors is a man between 18 and 35 years old in good health. Some clones in this sample may be carry-over from other donors' samples. Both conserved end residues are part of each CDR3. The D gene is left open where the match is weak. Where a row states a size, it is once, few, many or the class of an expanded clone; other rows omit it.

clone_size j_call v_call d_call cdr3_aa cdr3_nt
- TRBJ2-7 TRBV9 - CASSVGGGTSYEQYF TGTGCCAGCAGCGTAGGTGGGGGGACCTCCTACGAGCAGTACTTC
- TRBJ2-7 TRBV2 - CASRSDGYEQYF TGTGCCAGCAGATCCGACGGTTACGAGCAGTACTTC
- TRBJ2-5 TRBV4-3 TRBD1 CASSLRGTGLGQETQYF TGCGCCAGCAGCCTAAGGGGGACAGGTTTGGGGCAAGAGACCCAGTACTTC
once TRBJ2-5 TRBV7-9 - CASSLDVEKPEETQYF TGTGCCAGCAGCTTAGATGTAGAAAAACCAGAAGAGACCCAGTACTTC
- TRBJ1-1 TRBV11-2 - CASSLDNAADTEAFF TGTGCCAGCAGCTTAGATAACGCAGCCGACACTGAAGCTTTCTTT
- TRBJ1-2 TRBV7-9 - CASSLGDTRNPYGYTF TGTGCCAGCAGCTTGGGGGACACCCGGAACCCTTATGGCTACACCTTC
- TRBJ1-4 TRBV4-1 - CASSPRGEKLFF TGCGCCAGCAGCCCCCGGGGTGAAAAACTGTTTTTT
- TRBJ2-7 TRBV5-1 TRBD1 CASSSTGVWYEQYF TGCGCCAGCAGCTCGACAGGGGTCTGGTACGAGCAGTACTTC
- TRBJ2-7 TRBV4-3 - CASSQGRLSSYEQYF TGCGCCAGCAGCCAAGGACGTTTAAGCTCCTACGAGCAGTACTTC
- TRBJ2-7 TRBV7-8 - CASSILWGAYEQYF TGTGCCAGCAGCATCCTATGGGGCGCCTACGAGCAGTACTTC
- TRBJ2-1 TRBV27 - CASSLDSNEQFF TGTGCCAGCAGTTTAGACAGTAATGAGCAGTTCTTC
- TRBJ2-2 TRBV25-1 - CASSEYPGELFF TGTGCCAGCAGTGAATATCCCGGGGAGCTGTTTTTT
- TRBJ1-1 TRBV5-1 - CASTSTETLMNTEAFF TGCGCCAGCACGTCGACAGAAACACTTATGAACACTGAAGCTTTCTTT
- TRBJ1-1 TRBV11-2 - CASSLDSGRGFTEAFF TGTGCCAGCAGCTTAGATTCGGGTAGGGGCTTCACTGAAGCTTTCTTT
- TRBJ2-5 TRBV4-3 - CASSQFGRQETQYF TGCGCCAGCAGCCAATTCGGACGCCAAGAGACCCAGTACTTC
- TRBJ2-5 TRBV28 TRBD2 CASSLRGVETQYF TGTGCCAGCAGTTTACGGGGGGTGGAGACCCAGTACTTC
- TRBJ1-2 TRBV9 TRBD1 CASSVGVGPTGTSDGYTF TGTGCCAGCAGCGTAGGCGTGGGCCCGACAGGGACTTCAGATGGCTACACCTTC
once TRBJ2-5 TRBV11-2 - CASSTREETQYF TGTGCCAGCAGCACCCGGGAGGAGACCCAGTACTTC
once TRBJ2-7 TRBV7-6 TRBD2 CASSLGGRALNYEQYF TGTGCCAGCAGCTTAGGCGGGAGGGCCCTTAACTACGAGCAGTACTTC
- TRBJ1-1 TRBV5-4 - CASSWGGYAGMNTEAFF TGTGCCAGCAGCTGGGGGGGTTACGCAGGGATGAACACTGAAGCTTTCTTT
- TRBJ1-1 TRBV7-9 TRBD1 CASSPQQGLNTEAFF TGTGCCAGCAGCCCCCAACAGGGGCTGAACACTGAAGCTTTCTTT
- TRBJ2-1 TRBV7-3 - CASSLGGRGSYNEQFF TGTGCCAGCAGCTTAGGGGGCCGGGGCTCCTACAATGAGCAGTTCTTC
- TRBJ1-4 TRBV7-9 - CASSSDGIVTNEKLFF TGTGCCAGCAGCTCGGACGGGATCGTTACTAATGAAAAACTGTTTTTT
- TRBJ1-1 TRBV27 TRBD1 CASSLQGIGTEAFF TGTGCCAGCAGTCTACAGGGGATCGGCACTGAAGCTTTCTTT
- TRBJ2-2 TRBV27 - CASSSDPGRDTGELFF TGTGCCAGCAGTTCTGACCCCGGACGGGACACCGGGGAGCTGTTTTTT
- TRBJ1-1 TRBV28 - CASSPTVRGRAGTEAFF TGTGCCAGCAGTCCAACGGTTCGTGGCAGGGCGGGCACTGAAGCTTTCTTT
- TRBJ2-7 TRBV7-9 - CASSPAGTGYEQYF TGTGCCAGCAGCCCAGCCGGGACGGGCTACGAGCAGTACTTC
- TRBJ1-2 TRBV4-2 - CASSQDAAGEGYGYTF TGTGCCAGCAGCCAAGATGCTGCGGGTGAAGGCTATGGCTACACCTTC
- TRBJ2-3 TRBV10-3 TRBD1 CATTGGTDTQYF TGTGCCACCACAGGGGGCACAGATACGCAGTATTTT
- TRBJ2-7 TRBV4-1 - CASSPLIGGEQYF TGCGCCAGCAGCCCACTCATAGGAGGCGAGCAGTACTTC
- TRBJ2-3 TRBV27 - CASYEDGASTDTQYF TGTGCCAGCTATGAAGACGGGGCCAGCACAGATACGCAGTATTTT
- TRBJ2-7 TRBV10-3 TRBD2 CAISDPTSGNYEQYF TGTGCCATCAGTGACCCGACTAGCGGGAACTACGAGCAGTACTTC
- TRBJ2-2 TRBV7-6 - CASSPSSRRGPATGELFF TGTGCCAGCAGCCCTTCCTCACGTCGGGGGCCCGCCACCGGGGAGCTGTTTTTT
- TRBJ2-7 TRBV27 - CASSLALGGYEQYF TGTGCCAGCAGTTTAGCACTGGGGGGTTACGAGCAGTACTTC
- TRBJ1-5 TRBV7-8 - CASSLGKKGSNQPQHF TGTGCCAGCAGCTTAGGCAAGAAGGGAAGCAATCAGCCCCAGCATTTT
- TRBJ2-3 TRBV11-3 TRBD2 CASSPSPIAGLGTDTQYF TGTGCCAGCAGCCCCTCTCCTATAGCGGGCCTGGGGACAGATACGCAGTATTTT
- TRBJ2-7 TRBV5-1 - CASSPGTNSYEQYF TGCGCCAGCAGCCCCGGGACCAACTCTTACGAGCAGTACTTC
- TRBJ2-7 TRBV5-1 - CASSTEPGDEQYF TGCGCCAGCAGCACTGAACCGGGGGACGAGCAGTACTTC
few TRBJ1-1 TRBV29-1 - CSAPSETEAFF TGCAGCGCCCCTTCCGAGACTGAAGCTTTCTTT
- TRBJ2-1 TRBV19 TRBD2 CASSILAGGPDEQFF TGTGCCAGTAGTATACTAGCGGGAGGACCAGATGAGCAGTTCTTC
- TRBJ1-1 TRBV13 TRBD1 CASSGQGRGTEAFF TGTGCCAGCAGCGGACAGGGACGGGGGACTGAAGCTTTCTTT
few TRBJ2-2 TRBV4-1 - CASSQDYSHTGELFF TGCGCCAGCAGCCAAGATTACAGCCACACCGGGGAGCTGTTTTTT
- TRBJ2-1 TRBV5-1 - CASSLPQGPAYNEQFF TGCGCCAGCAGCTTGCCGCAGGGCCCGGCCTACAATGAGCAGTTCTTC
- TRBJ2-5 TRBV28 - CASSLVHLLETQYF TGTGCCAGCAGTTTAGTACACCTTTTGGAGACCCAGTACTTC